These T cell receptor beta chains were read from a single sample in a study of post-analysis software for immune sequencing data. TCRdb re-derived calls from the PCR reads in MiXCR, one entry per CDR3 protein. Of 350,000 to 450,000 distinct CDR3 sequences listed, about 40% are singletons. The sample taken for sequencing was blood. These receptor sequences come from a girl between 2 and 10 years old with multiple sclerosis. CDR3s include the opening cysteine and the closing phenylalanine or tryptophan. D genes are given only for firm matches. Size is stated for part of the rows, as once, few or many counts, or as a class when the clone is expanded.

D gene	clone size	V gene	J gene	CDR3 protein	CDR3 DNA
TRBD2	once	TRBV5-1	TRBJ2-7	CASSIGLAGNYEQYF	TGCGCCAGCAGCATAGGACTAGCGGGAAACTACGAGCAGTACTTC
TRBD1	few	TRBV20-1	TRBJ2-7	CSARDPWQGVRGYEQYF	TGCAGTGCTAGAGATCCTTGGCAGGGGGTAAGAGGCTACGAGCAGTACTTC
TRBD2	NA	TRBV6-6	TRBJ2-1	CASSYSTTSGSYNEQFF	TGTGCCAGCAGTTACTCGACGACTAGCGGCTCCTACAATGAGCAGTTCTTC
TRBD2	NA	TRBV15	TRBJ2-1	CATSRDLAGYNEQFF	TGTGCCACCAGCAGAGATCTAGCGGGGTACAATGAGCAGTTCTTC
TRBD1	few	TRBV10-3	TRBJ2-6	CAIRGYPGQGSGANVLTF	TGTGCCATCAGGGGATATCCGGGACAGGGAAGTGGGGCCAACGTCCTGACTTTC
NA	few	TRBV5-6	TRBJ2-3	CASSYGTDSYTDTQYF	TGTGCCAGCAGCTACGGGACGGATTCATACACAGATACGCAGTATTTT
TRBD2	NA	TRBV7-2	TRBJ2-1	CASSRLAASSYNEQFF	TGTGCCAGCAGTCGTCTAGCGGCAAGCTCCTACAATGAGCAGTTCTTC
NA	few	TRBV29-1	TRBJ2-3	CSVEGRHTDTQYF	TGCAGCGTTGAAGGGAGGCACACAGATACGCAGTATTTT
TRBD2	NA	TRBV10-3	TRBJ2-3	CAISLAGEDTQYF	TGTGCCATCAGTCTAGCGGGAGAAGATACGCAGTATTTT
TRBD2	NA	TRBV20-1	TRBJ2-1	CSAPRGRLAGDYNEQFF	TGCAGTGCTCCCAGAGGTCGACTAGCGGGGGATTACAATGAGCAGTTCTTC
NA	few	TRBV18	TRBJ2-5	CASSTGNQETQYF	TGTGCCAGCTCAACGGGGAACCAAGAGACCCAGTACTTC
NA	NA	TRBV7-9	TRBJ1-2	CASSLRTDYGYTF	TGTGCCAGCAGCTTACGGACGGACTATGGCTACACCTTC
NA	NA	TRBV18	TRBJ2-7	CASSPPPGISYEQYF	TGTGCCAGCTCACCTCCTCCCGGGATTTCCTACGAGCAGTACTTC
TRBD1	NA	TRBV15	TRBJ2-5	CATSPTAGGETQYF	TGTGCCACCAGCCCTACTGCAGGGGGAGAGACCCAGTACTTC
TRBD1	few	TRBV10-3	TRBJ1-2	CATGDRSFVNGYTF	TGTGCCACGGGGGACAGGTCCTTCGTAAATGGCTACACCTTC
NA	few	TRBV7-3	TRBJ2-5	CASSLGGHQETQYF	TGTGCCAGCAGCTTAGGAGGGCACCAAGAGACCCAGTACTTC
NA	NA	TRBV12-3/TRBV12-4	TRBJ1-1	CASSPQEPGTEAFF	TGTGCCAGCAGTCCCCAAGAGCCGGGCACTGAAGCTTTCTTT
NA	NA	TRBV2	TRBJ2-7	CASSVWAYEQYF	TGTGCCAGCAGTGTGTGGGCCTACGAGCAGTACTTC
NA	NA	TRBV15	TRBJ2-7	CATSRTACRRCEQYF	TGTGCCACCAGCAGAACGGCGTGCCGTCGGTGCGAGCAGTACTTC
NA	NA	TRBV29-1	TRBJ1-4	CSVGGGAVEKRFF	NA
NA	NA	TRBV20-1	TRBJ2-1	CSARRSPGLPYNEQFF	TGCAGTGCTAGAAGGTCCCCCGGGCTCCCTTACAATGAGCAGTTCTTC
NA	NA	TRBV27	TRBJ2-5	CASSPLGVETQYF	TGTGCCAGCAGCCCCCTAGGGGTAGAGACCCAGTACTTC
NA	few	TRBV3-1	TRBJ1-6	CASSRGSSYNSPLHF	TGTGCCAGCAGCCGGGGAAGCTCCTATAATTCACCCCTCCACTTT
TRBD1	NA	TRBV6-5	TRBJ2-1	CASSYLDRGRRDEQFF	TGTGCCAGCAGTTACTTAGACAGGGGGCGCCGGGATGAGCAGTTCTTC
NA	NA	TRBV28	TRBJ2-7	CASRYDYEQYF	TGTGCCAGCAGATATGATTACGAGCAGTACTTC
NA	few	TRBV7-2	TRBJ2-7	CASSPQQGGAYEQYF	TGTGCCAGCAGCCCTCAACAGGGGGGGGCCTACGAGCAGTACTTC
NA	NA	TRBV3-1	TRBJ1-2	CASSQDAGYHGYTF	TGTGCCAGCAGCCAAGATGCGGGGTACCATGGCTACACCTTC